The sequence of this T cell receptor (beta chain) was determined in a study of T cell responses to AZD1222 COVID-19 vaccine. The CDR3 runs 15 residues. The germline CDR1 and CDR2 sequences are SGHRS and YFSETQ. The V end was cut by 0 bases, the J end by 8 bases, with 15 bases between. To note about this clone: Its antigen is not known.

Produced via immunoSEQ multiplex PCR; TCRdb's table is partial and in-frame only. Here the sample spans 110,000 to 150,000 clones, 89% being singletons. Study results and limitations: Regions 160-218 and 743-854 dominated among vaccine-associated CD4 TCRs spanning spike. Nearly half of spike-specific TCRs reportedly go after variant regions that carry no mutations. Donors were chiefly white British, with a greater number of females, and clonal diversity was perhaps underestimated.

This specimen was peripheral blood, taken on day 0 of AZD1222 vaccination. This receptor was identified in an adult in good health. This rearrangement joins TRBV5-1 to TRBJ2-1; D not resolved. CDR3 coding DNA: TGCGCCAGCAGCTTGGAGGAGCGCCCCCGGGATGAGCAGTTCTTC. Encoded protein: CASSLEERPRDEQFF.